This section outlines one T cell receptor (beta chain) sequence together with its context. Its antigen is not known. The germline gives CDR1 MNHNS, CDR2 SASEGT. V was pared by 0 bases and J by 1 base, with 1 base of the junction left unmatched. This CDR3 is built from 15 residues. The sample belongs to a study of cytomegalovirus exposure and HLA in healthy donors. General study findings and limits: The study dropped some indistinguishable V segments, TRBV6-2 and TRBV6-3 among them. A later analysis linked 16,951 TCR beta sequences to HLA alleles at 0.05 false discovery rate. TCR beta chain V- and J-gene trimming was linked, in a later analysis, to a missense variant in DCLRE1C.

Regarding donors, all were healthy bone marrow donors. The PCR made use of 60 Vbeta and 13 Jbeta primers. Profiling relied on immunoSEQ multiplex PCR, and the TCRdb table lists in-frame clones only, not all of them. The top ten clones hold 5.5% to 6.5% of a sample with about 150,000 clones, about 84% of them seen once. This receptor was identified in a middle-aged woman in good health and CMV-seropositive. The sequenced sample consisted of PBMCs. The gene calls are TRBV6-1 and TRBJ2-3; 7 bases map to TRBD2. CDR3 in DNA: TGTGCCAGCAGTGAAGCGGGAGGGCGCACAGATACGCAGTATTTT. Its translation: CASSEAGGRTDTQYF.